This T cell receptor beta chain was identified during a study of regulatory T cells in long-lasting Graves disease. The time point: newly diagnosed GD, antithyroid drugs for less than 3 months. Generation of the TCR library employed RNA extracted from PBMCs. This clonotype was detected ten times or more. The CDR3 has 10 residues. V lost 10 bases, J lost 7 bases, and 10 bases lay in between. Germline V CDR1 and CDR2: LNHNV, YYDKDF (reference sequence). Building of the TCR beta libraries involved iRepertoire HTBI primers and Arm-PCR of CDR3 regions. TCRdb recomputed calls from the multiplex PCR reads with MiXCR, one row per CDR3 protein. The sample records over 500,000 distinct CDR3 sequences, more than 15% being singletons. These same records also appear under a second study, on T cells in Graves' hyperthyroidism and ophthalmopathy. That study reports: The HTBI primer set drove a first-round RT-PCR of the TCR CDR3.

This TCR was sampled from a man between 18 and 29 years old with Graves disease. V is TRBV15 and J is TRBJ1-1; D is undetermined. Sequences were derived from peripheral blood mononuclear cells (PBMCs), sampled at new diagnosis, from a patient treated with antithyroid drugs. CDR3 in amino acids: CANRSSEAFF. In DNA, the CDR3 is TGTGCCAATCGTAGTAGTGAAGCTTTCTTT. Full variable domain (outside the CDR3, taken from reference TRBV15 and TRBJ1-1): DAMVIQNPRYQVTQFGKPVTLSCSQTLNHNVMYWYQQKSSQAPKLLFHYYDKDFNNEADTPDNFQSRRPNTSFCFLDIRSPGLGDTAMYLCANRSSEAFFGQGTRLTVV.